Listed below are T cell receptor beta chains from one sample, sequenced in a study of control samples from healthy donors and cancer patients. TCRdb's table, derived via immunoSEQ multiplex PCR, lists solely in-frame clones and lacks some. The sample yields about 40,000 clones, about 94% seen once. Sample: blood. These TCRs come from a woman aged 45 to 65 in good health. Each CDR3 is given with its conserved first and last residue. A D gene is named only where the DNA matches it firmly. Some rows have no size entry. The others give once, few or many, or a class for an expanded clone.

TRBJ1-1	TRBD1	TRBV7-3	-	TGTGCCAGCAGCTCGGACAGGGCGGCTGAAGCTTTCTTT	CASSSDRAAEAFF
TRBJ1-6	-	TRBV9	-	TGTGCCAGCAGCCATAAGGGGGGAGTGAGGCGGTCACCCCTCCACTTT	CASSHKGGVRRSPLHF
TRBJ2-3	-	TRBV24-1	-	TGTGCCACCAGTGATGGCTCAGGGGTGAGCACAGATACGCAGTATTTT	CATSDGSGVSTDTQYF
TRBJ2-2	TRBD1	TRBV5-1	once	TGCGCCAGCAGCTTTACAGGGGGCAGTTATGATGGCGGGGAGCTGTTTTTT	CASSFTGGSYDGGELFF
TRBJ1-2	-	TRBV6-6	-	TGTGCCAGCAGTGGGGCAGGGGCTAACTATGGCTACACCTTC	CASSGAGANYGYTF
TRBJ1-5	TRBD1	TRBV10-3	-	TGTGCCATCAGCAGGGACAGGGAGATTCAGCCCCAGCATTTT	CAISRDREIQPQHF
TRBJ1-2	-	TRBV5-6	-	TGTGCCAGCAGCTTGCGAGCCGGATCCCATGGCTACACCTTC	CASSLRAGSHGYTF
TRBJ2-7	-	TRBV6-2/TRBV6-3	-	TGTGCCAGCAGCCTTCGACTAGTCCTGTCTAGGGAGCAGTACTTC	CASSLRLVLSREQYF
TRBJ1-2	-	TRBV25-1	-	TGTGCCAGCAGTGAGCCCAGGGTCTACCAAGTCTATGGCTACACCTTC	CASSEPRVYQVYGYTF
TRBJ1-2	TRBD1	TRBV5-1	-	TGCGCCAGCGGTCAGGACAGGGTGGGCGATAGCTACACCTTC	CASGQDRVGDSYTF
TRBJ1-2	TRBD1	TRBV7-8	-	TGTGCCAGCAGCGCCCGGACAGGGGTTAACTATGGCTACACCTTC	CASSARTGVNYGYTF
TRBJ2-2	-	TRBV19	-	TGTGCCAGCAGCTTCGCTAGGGGAAACACCGGGGAGCTGTTTTTT	CASSFARGNTGELFF
TRBJ2-7	TRBD1	TRBV19	-	TGTGCCAGTAGTAACCGGGACAGGGGTGCGTACGAGCAGTACTTC	CASSNRDRGAYEQYF
TRBJ2-3	-	TRBV19	-	TGTGCCAGTAGGGACTACCTGGGGGGCACAGATACGCAGTATTTT	CASRDYLGGTDTQYF
TRBJ1-2	-	TRBV28	-	TGTGCCAGCTCCCCCCTACAGGGTTCTAACTATGGCTACACCTTC	CASSPLQGSNYGYTF
TRBJ2-3	TRBD1	TRBV11-3	-	TGTGCCAGCAGCTTGGGACAGGGGAGCACAGATACGCAGTATTTT	CASSLGQGSTDTQYF
TRBJ2-7	-	TRBV6-2/TRBV6-3	once	TGTGCCAGCAGTTGGAGTGACGAGCAGTACTTC	CASSWSDEQYF
TRBJ2-3	-	TRBV6-5	few	TGTGCCAGCGCGTTGGGGGATACGCAGTATTTT	CASALGDTQYF
TRBJ1-2	-	TRBV28	few	TGTGCCAGCGCTGTTCGGGGGGGCTACACCTTC	CASAVRGGYTF